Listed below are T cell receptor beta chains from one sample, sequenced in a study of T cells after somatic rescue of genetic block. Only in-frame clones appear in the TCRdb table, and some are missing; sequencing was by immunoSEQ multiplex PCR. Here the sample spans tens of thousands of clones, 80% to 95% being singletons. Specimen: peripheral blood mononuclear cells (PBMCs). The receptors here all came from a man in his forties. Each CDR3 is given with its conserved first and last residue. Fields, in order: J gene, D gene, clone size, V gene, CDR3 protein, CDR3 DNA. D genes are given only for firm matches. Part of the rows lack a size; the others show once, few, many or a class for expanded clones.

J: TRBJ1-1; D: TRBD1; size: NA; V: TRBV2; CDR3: CASSRERGHTEAFF; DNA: TGTGCCAGCAGCCGAGAAAGGGGGCATACTGAAGCTTTCTTT
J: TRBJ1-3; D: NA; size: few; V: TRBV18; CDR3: CASSPWGSGNTIYF; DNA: TGTGCCAGCTCACCATGGGGCTCTGGAAACACCATATATTTT
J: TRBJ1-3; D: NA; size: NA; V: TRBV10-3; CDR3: CAISEVYSGNTIYF; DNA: TGTGCCATCAGTGAGGTGTACTCTGGAAACACCATATATTTT
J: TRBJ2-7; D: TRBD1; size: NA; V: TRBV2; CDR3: CASSERGQGGPYEQYF; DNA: TGTGCCAGCAGTGAGCGGGGACAGGGCGGTCCCTACGAGCAGTACTTC
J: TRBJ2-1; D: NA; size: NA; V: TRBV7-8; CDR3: CASSGRSYNEQFF; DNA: TGTGCCAGCAGCGGACGATCTTACAATGAGCAGTTCTTC
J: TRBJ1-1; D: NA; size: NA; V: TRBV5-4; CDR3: CASSIGGYDTEAFF; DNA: TGTGCCAGCAGCATCGGGGGATACGACACTGAAGCTTTCTTT
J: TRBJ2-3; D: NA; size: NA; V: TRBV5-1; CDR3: CASSYRGSLGDTQYF; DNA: TGCGCCAGCAGCTATAGGGGCTCCCTGGGTGATACGCAGTATTTT
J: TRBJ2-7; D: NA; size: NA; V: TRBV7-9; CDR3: CASSFFDSLEQYF; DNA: TGTGCCAGCAGCTTTTTCGACAGCCTCGAGCAGTACTTC
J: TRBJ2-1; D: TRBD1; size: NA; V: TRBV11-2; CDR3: CASSQTGGLQFF; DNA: TGTGCCAGCAGTCAAACAGGGGGTTTGCAGTTCTTC
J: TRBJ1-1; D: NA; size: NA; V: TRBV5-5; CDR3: CASSLAPGRNTEAFF; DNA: TGTGCCAGCAGCTTGGCCCCGGGGAGGAACACTGAAGCTTTCTTT
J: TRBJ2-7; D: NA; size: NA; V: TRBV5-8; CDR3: CASSFASGEQYF; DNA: TGTGCCAGCAGCTTTGCGTCAGGGGAGCAGTACTTC
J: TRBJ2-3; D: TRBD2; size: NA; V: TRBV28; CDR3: CASSLIAGGGTDTQYF; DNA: TGTGCCAGCAGTTTGATTGCGGGAGGAGGGACAGATACGCAGTATTTT
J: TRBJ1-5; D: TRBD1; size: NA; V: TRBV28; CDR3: CASSSPQGARNQPQHF; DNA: TGTGCCAGCAGTTCCCCTCAGGGGGCTCGGAATCAGCCCCAGCATTTT
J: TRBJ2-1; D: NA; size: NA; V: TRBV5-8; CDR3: CACREGSSSYNEQFF; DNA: TGTGCCTGCCGCGAGGGGTCCTCCTCCTACAATGAGCAGTTCTTC
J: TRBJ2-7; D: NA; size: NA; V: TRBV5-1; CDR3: CASSLGGNSYEQYF; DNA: TGCGCCAGCAGCTTGGGCGGGAACTCTTACGAGCAGTACTTC
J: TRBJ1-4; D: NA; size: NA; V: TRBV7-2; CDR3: CASSLSDPGPEKLFF; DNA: TGTGCCAGCAGCTTATCAGATCCGGGGCCTGAAAAACTGTTTTTT
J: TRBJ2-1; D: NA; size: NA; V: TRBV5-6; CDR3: CASSHKRGSGNEQFF; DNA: TGTGCCAGCAGTCACAAGCGCGGGTCTGGGAATGAGCAGTTCTTC
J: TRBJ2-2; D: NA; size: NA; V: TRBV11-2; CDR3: CASSDDPFANTGELFF; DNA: TGTGCCAGCAGCGACGACCCGTTCGCGAACACCGGGGAGCTGTTTTTT
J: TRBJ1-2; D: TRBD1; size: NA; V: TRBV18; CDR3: CASSQPGQGSYGYTF; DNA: TGTGCCAGCTCACAGCCGGGACAGGGAAGCTATGGCTACACCTTC
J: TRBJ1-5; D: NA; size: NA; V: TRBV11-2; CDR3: CASSLGYSNQPQHF; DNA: TGTGCCAGCAGCTTGGGTTATAGCAATCAGCCCCAGCATTTT
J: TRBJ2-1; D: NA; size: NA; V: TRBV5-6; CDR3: CASGPQGGGHLGGAEQFF; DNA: TGTGCCAGCGGCCCACAAGGCGGGGGCCACCTTGGGGGCGCTGAGCAGTTCTTC
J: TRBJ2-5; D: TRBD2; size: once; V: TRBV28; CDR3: CASRLSGGTGGETQYF; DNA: TGTGCCAGCAGACTTTCCGGGGGGACCGGTGGGGAGACCCAGTACTTC
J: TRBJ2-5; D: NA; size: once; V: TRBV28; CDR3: CASSPLGGGETQYF; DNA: TGTGCCAGCAGCCCCCTTGGTGGGGGAGAGACCCAGTACTTC
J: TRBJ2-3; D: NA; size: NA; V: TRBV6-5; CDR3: CASTSGQTDTQYF; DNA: TGTGCCAGCACAAGCGGGCAAACAGATACGCAGTATTTT
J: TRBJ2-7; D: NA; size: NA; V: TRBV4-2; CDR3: CASSQDRDAYEQYF; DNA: TGTGCCAGCAGCCAAGACAGGGACGCTTACGAGCAGTACTTC
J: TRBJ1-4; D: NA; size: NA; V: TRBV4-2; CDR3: CASSQPQGINEKLFF; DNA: TGTGCCAGCAGCCAGCCTCAGGGAATTAATGAAAAACTGTTTTTT
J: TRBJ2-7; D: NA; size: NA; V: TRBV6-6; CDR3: CASSYSAGVYEQYF; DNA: TGTGCCAGCAGTTACTCGGCAGGGGTCTACGAGCAGTACTTC
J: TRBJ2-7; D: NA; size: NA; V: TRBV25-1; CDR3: CASSEGGGWYEQYF; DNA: TGTGCCAGCAGTGAGGGAGGGGGATGGTACGAGCAGTACTTC
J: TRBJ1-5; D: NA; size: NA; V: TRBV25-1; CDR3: CASSDLTGPQHF; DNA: TGTGCCAGCAGTGATCTGACAGGGCCCCAGCATTTT
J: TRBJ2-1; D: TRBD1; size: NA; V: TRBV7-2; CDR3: CASTTGGRTYNEQFF; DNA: TGTGCCAGCACAACAGGGGGCAGAACCTACAATGAGCAGTTCTTC
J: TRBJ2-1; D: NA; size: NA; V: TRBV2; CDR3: CALTSRGSLNEQFF; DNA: TGTGCCTTAACCTCAAGGGGCAGCCTCAATGAGCAGTTCTTC
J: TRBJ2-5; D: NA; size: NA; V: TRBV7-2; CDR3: CASSPRRGETQYF; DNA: TGTGCCAGCAGCCCTCGCCGGGGGGAGACCCAGTACTTC
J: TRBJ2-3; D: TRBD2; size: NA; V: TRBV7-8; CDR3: CASSLVLAGGITDTQYF; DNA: TGTGCCAGCAGCTTAGTCCTAGCGGGGGGGATAACAGATACGCAGTATTTT
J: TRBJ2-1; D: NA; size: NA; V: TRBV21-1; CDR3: CASSPDGRAEQFF; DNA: TGTGCCAGCAGCCCCGACGGGAGGGCCGAGCAGTTCTTC
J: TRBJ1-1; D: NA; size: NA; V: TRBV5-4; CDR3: CASSPAPGRGTEAFF; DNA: TGTGCCAGCAGCCCGGCCCCGGGTCGAGGCACTGAAGCTTTCTTT
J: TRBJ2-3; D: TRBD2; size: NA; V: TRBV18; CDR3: CASSSGLAGTDTQYF; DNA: TGTGCCAGCTCCTCGGGGCTAGCGGGGACGGATACGCAGTATTTT
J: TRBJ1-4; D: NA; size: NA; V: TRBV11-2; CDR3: CASSLDNLANEKLFF; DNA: TGTGCCAGCAGCTTGGATAATTTGGCTAATGAAAAACTGTTTTTT
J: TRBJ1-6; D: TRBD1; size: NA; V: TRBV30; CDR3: CAWGGQGLSPLHF; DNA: TGTGCCTGGGGGGGACAGGGCTTATCACCCCTCCACTTT
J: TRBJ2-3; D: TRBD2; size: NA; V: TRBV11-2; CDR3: CASSQAIAGRPDTQYF; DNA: TGTGCCAGCAGCCAGGCGATAGCGGGGAGACCAGATACGCAGTATTTT
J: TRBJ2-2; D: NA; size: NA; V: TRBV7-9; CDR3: CASPRAGGLMGTGELFF; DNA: TGTGCCAGCCCACGTGCAGGGGGACTCATGGGCACCGGGGAGCTGTTTTTT
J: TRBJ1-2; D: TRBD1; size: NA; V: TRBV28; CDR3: CASSLDRGRLGYTF; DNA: TGTGCCAGCAGCCTGGACAGGGGGCGACTTGGCTACACCTTC
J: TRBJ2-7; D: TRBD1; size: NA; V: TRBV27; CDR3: CASSKRDRVNEQYF; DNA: TGTGCCAGCAGTAAAAGGGACAGGGTCAACGAGCAGTACTTC
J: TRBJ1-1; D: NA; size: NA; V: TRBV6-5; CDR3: CASSYSKVNTEAFF; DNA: TGTGCCAGCAGTTACTCGAAAGTGAACACTGAAGCTTTCTTT
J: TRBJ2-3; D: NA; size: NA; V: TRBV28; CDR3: CASSLEWGGNRGGRDTQYF; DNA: TGTGCCAGCAGTTTGGAATGGGGTGGTAACAGGGGAGGGAGAGATACGCAGTATTTT
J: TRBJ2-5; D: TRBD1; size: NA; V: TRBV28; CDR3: CASSFDRGRETQYF; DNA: TGTGCCAGCAGTTTCGACAGGGGGAGGGAGACCCAGTACTTC
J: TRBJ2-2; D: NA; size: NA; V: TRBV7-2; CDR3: CASSLTGDYTGELFF; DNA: TGTGCCAGCAGCCTTACAGGGGACTACACCGGGGAGCTGTTTTTT
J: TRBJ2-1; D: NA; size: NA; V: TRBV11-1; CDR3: CASSLGQRGVQFF; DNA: TGTGCCAGCAGCTTAGGGCAGCGAGGGGTCCAGTTCTTC
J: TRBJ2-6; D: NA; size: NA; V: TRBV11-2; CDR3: CASSRGPTNVLTF; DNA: TGTGCCAGCAGCAGGGGACCTACCAACGTCCTGACTTTC
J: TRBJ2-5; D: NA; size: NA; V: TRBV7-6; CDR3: CASSLSSAQETQYF; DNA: TGTGCCAGCAGCTTATCTAGCGCCCAAGAGACCCAGTACTTC
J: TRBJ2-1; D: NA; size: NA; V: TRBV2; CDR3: CASSEQQTYNEQFF; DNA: TGTGCCAGCAGTGAACAGCAAACCTACAATGAGCAGTTCTTC
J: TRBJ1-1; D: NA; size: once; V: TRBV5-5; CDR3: CASSFGARENTEAFF; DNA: TGTGCCAGCAGCTTTGGGGCACGGGAGAACACTGAAGCTTTCTTT
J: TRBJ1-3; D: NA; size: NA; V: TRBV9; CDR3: CASKAGLSGNTIYF; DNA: TGTGCCAGCAAGGCCGGCCTCTCTGGAAACACCATATATTTT
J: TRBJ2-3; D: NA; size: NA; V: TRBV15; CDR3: CATSTIRSWGPSTDTQYF; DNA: TGTGCCACCAGCACCATAAGGTCATGGGGACCTAGCACAGATACGCAGTATTTT
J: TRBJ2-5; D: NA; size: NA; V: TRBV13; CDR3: CASSLGALQETQYF; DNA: TGTGCCAGCAGCTTAGGTGCACTTCAAGAGACCCAGTACTTC
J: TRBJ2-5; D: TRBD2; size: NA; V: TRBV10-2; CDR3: CASSGASGRSETQYF; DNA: TGCGCCAGCAGTGGGGCCAGCGGGAGATCAGAGACCCAGTACTTC
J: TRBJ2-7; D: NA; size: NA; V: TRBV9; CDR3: CASNRGGGFAYEQYF; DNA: TGTGCCAGCAACCGGGGCGGAGGTTTCGCCTACGAGCAGTACTTC
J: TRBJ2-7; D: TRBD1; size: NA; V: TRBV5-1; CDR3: CASSLWTGNDEQYF; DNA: TGCGCCAGCAGCTTGTGGACAGGGAACGACGAGCAGTACTTC
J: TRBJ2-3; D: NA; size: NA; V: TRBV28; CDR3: CASRSSPGSTDTQYF; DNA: TGTGCCAGCAGATCATCGCCGGGAAGCACAGATACGCAGTATTTT